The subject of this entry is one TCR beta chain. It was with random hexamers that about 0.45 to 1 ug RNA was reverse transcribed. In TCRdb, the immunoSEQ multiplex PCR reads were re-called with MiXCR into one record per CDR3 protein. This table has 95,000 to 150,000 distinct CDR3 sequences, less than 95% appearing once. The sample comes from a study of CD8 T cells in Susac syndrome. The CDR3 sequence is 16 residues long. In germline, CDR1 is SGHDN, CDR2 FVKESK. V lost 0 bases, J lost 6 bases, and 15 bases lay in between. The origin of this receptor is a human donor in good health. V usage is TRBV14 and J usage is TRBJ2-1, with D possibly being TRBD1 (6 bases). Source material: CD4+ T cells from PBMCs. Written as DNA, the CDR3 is TGTGCCAGCAGCCAAGAATACAGGGCCTTGGGCAATGAGCAGTTCTTC. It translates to CASSQEYRALGNEQFF.